The entry that follows covers one TCR beta chain sequence. Its antigen is currently unknown. The CDR3 consists of 14 residues. Trimming pared 3 bases from V and 0 bases from J, leaving 11 bases between. Germline lookup yields CDR1 GTSNPN and CDR2 SVGIG (reference sequence). These data are taken from a study of cytomegalovirus exposure and HLA in healthy donors. Whole-study findings and limits: Solely CMV serostatus was available to characterize immune exposure. Earlier analysis found most TCR beta V segments productive about 87% or about 30% of the time. It emerged from a later analysis that several of the most significant clusters appeared to be linked to common viral pathogens.

PCR employed 60 Vbeta and 13 Jbeta primers. The data were produced by immunoSEQ multiplex PCR, yet TCRdb's version contains in-frame clones alone and is incomplete. The sample has roughly 260,000 clones, 84% seen once. This receptor was taken from a woman aged 35 to 49 in good health and CMV-seropositive. Sequenced input: PBMCs. The chain employs TRBV30 and TRBJ1-2, with D perhaps TRBD1 (6 bases). CDR3 loop: CAWSRRTANYGYTF. In DNA, the CDR3 is TGTGCCTGGAGCCGACGGACAGCTAACTATGGCTACACCTTC.